Included here is one T cell receptor beta chain sequence, with context. The source of the sample is a study of cytomegalovirus exposure and HLA in healthy donors. Trimming removed 6 bases from V and 7 bases from J; junction bases left unmatched: 7. This CDR3 has 13 amino acids. The V gene's germline CDR1 is SNHLY and CDR2 FYNNEI. Researchers ran the PCR with 60 Vbeta and 13 Jbeta primers. The table came from immunoSEQ multiplex PCR; TCRdb's copy has only in-frame clones and leaves some out. The table records around 140,000 clones, roughly 70% of them present only once. The material sequenced was PBMCs. This clonotype originated in a man under 40 in good health and CMV-seronegative. This chain uses TRBV2 with TRBJ2-7, with 9 bases aligning to TRBD1. The CDR3 nucleotides read TGTGCCAGCAGCCCCGGGACAGGGAGGGAGCAGTACTTC. Translation: CASSPGTGREQYF.